Listed here are 9 T cell receptor beta chains from one sample, sequenced in a study of T cells in localized non-small cell lung cancer. Here immunoSEQ multiplex PCR was the method, and the copy in TCRdb shows in-frame clones only, minus some. This sample has approximately 33,000 clones, with over 85% found just once. Sequenced here: peripheral blood, sampled before any cancer treatment. The receptor source for this set is a female donor older than 55 with stage I lung adenocarcinoma.

The chain links TRBV9 to TRBJ1-2; D gene uncertain. The V end was cut by 4 bases, the J end by 2 bases, with 12 bases between. Germline V gene data show CDR1 as SGDLS and CDR2 as YYNGEE. This CDR3 comprises 14 residues. The CDR3 DNA reads as TGTGCCAGCAGCCCGGGTCTCAACAACTATGGCTACACCTTC. This codes for CASSPGLNNYGYTF. The full variable domain, rest sourced from reference TRBV9 and TRBJ1-2, is DSGVTQTPKHLITATGQRVTLRCSPRSGDLSVYWYQQSLDQGLQFLIQYYNGEERAKGNILERFSAQQFPDLHSELNLSSLELGDSALYFCASSPGLNNYGYTFGSGTRLTVV.

The chain combines TRBV7-9 with TRBJ1-2, with 11 bases aligning to TRBD1. The germline CDR1 and CDR2 sequences are SEHNR and FQNEAQ (reference sequence). The CDR3 consists of 14 residues. Trimming at V came to 7 bases and at J to 6 bases, leaving 7 bases not matched to a gene. In DNA, the CDR3 is TGTGCCAGCACCTACCCGGGACAGGGGGATGGCTACACCTTC. Protein: CASTYPGQGDGYTF.

Comments on this clone: The junction departs from germline at one end; a sequencing error may be responsible. This chain's CDR3 is CASTYGQRAFF. The CDR3 nucleotides read TGTGCCAGCACTTACGGACAGCGGGCTTTCTTT. The chain combines TRBV6-5 with TRBJ1-1, with a possible D match to TRBD1 (6 bases). The CDR3 length is 11 residues. Germline CDR1 reads MNHEY; CDR2 reads SVGAGI.

The chain recombines TRBV28 with TRBJ2-1, with D tentatively TRBD2 (5 bases). This CDR3 contains 15 residues. Trimming cost V 1 base and J 9 bases, with 16 bases left between them. Germline V gene sequence: CDR1 MDHEN, CDR2 SYDVKM. Here the CDR3 DNA reads TGTGCCAGCAGTTTATTAGGACTCCCAAGGGTTGAGCAGTTCTTC. This gives the protein CASSLLGLPRVEQFF.

The V gene is TRBV7-9, the J gene TRBJ1-6; D is undetermined. V was pared by 1 base and J by 4 bases, with 2 bases between. Germline V CDR1 and CDR2: SEHNR, FQNEAQ (reference sequence). The CDR3 sequence is 13 residues long. DNA of the CDR3: TGTGCCAGCAGCTTAGGTTATAATTCACCCCTCCACTTT. Translated, it gives CASSLGYNSPLHF.

This chain uses TRBV5-6 with TRBJ1-5; 8 nucleotides agree with TRBD1. The V gene end was trimmed by 4 bases and the J gene end by 7 bases; junction bases not matched to a gene: 13. CDR1 is SGHDT, CDR2 YYEEEE, per germline. The CDR3 spans 16 residues. CDR3 protein: CASSRSMDRALQPQHF. The CDR3 bases are TGTGCCAGCAGCCGGTCGATGGACAGGGCATTGCAGCCCCAGCATTTT.

With respect to this clone: The same CDR3 is also encoded by other DNA sequences in this sample. The rearrangement links TRBV5-1 to TRBJ2-3; tentative D call: TRBD1 (6 bases). Germline CDR1 SGHRS, CDR2 YFSETQ. Trimming stripped 3 bases from V and 6 bases from J, with 11 bases between. CDR3 length equals 13 residues. CDR3 sequence reads: CASSSQGTDTQYF. CDR3 nucleotide sequence: TGCGCCAGCAGCTCACAGGGTACCGATACGCAGTATTTT.

The CDR3: CASSYRGLDEQYV. Here the CDR3 DNA reads TGTGCCAGCAGTTACAGGGGGCTTGACGAGCAGTACGTC. The gene calls are TRBV6-6 and TRBJ2-7; 7 nucleotides line up with TRBD1. V was clipped by 2 bases and J by 5 bases; unmatched bases: 3. CDR1 and CDR2 from the germline V gene are MNHNY and SVGAGI (reference sequence). The CDR3 totals 13 residues.

The V and J genes are TRBV5-1 and TRBJ2-1, with D possibly matching TRBD2 (5 bases). V lost 4 bases and J lost 7, with 15 bases in between. Germline V gene data show CDR1 as SGHRS and CDR2 as YFSETQ. The CDR3 sequence is 14 residues long. CDR3 region: CASSGGEVRNEQFF. In DNA form, the CDR3 reads TGCGCCAGCAGCGGAGGTGAAGTTCGTAATGAGCAGTTCTTC.